Listed below are T cell receptor beta chains from one sample, sequenced in a study of a mutant IDH1 vaccine in newly diagnosed glioma. Generated by immunoSEQ multiplex PCR, the TCRdb table keeps only in-frame clones and is missing some. The sample includes approximately 44,000 clones, approximately 88% of them seen just once. These receptors lack a known antigen. The sample in question was PBMCs, obtained from a glioma patient whose treatment included an IDH1 peptide vaccine. These TCRs come from a woman younger than 35 with glioma. Some clones in this sample may be carry-over from other donors' samples. Both conserved end residues are part of each CDR3. D genes are given only for firm matches.

>.|TRBV18|12|TRBJ2-5
CASSLKQETQYF
TGTGCCAGCTCACTTAAACAAGAGACCCAGTACTTC
>.|TRBV6-6|11|TRBJ2-7
CASPTAVEQYF
TGTGCCAGCCCTACGGCGGTCGAGCAGTACTTC
>.|TRBV27|15|TRBJ1-1
CASSPQAGVGTEAFF
TGTGCCAGCAGTCCCCAGGCAGGGGTGGGGACTGAAGCTTTCTTT
>.|TRBV5-1|15|TRBJ1-2
CASSSYIGLNYGYTF
TGCGCCAGCAGCTCCTACATTGGACTTAACTATGGCTACACCTTC
>.|TRBV5-4|14|TRBJ1-6
CASSLKRANSPLHF
TGTGCCAGCAGCCTCAAGCGGGCGAATTCACCCCTCCACTTT
>.|TRBV7-9|13|TRBJ1-2
CASSLEDSYGYTF
TGTGCCAGCAGCTTAGAGGACAGCTATGGCTACACCTTC
>.|TRBV29-1|11|TRBJ1-1
CSVVRDTEAFF
TGCAGCGTTGTGAGGGACACTGAAGCTTTCTTT
>.|TRBV7-8|15|TRBJ1-1
CASRSTGQMNTEAFF
TGTGCCAGCAGAAGTACGGGACAAATGAACACTGAAGCTTTCTTT
>.|TRBV29-1|12|TRBJ1-4
CSVAQNNEKLFF
TGCAGCGTGGCACAGAATAATGAAAAACTGTTTTTT
>TRBD1|TRBV6-5|14|TRBJ1-2
CASRSDRGDEGYTF
TGTGCCAGCAGGTCCGACAGGGGGGACGAAGGCTACACCTTC